This paragraph covers one TCR beta chain sequence. Its matching antigen is unknown. Other DNA sequences in the sample encode the same CDR3. The data stem from a study of cytomegalovirus exposure and HLA in healthy donors. The PCR ran on 60 Vbeta and 13 Jbeta primers. Measured with immunoSEQ multiplex PCR; TCRdb has only the in-frame clones, and not every one. The profile shows roughly 140,000 clones, around 80% of them singletons. This CDR3 region has 12 residues. With 2 bases clipped from V and 5 bases from J, the junction kept 0 bases outside the gene matches. Germline CDR1 SGHRS, CDR2 YFSETQ. Broader study findings: No immune exposure information besides CMV serostatus was available.

V usage is TRBV5-1 and J usage is TRBJ1-1; 7 bases map to TRBD1. The source of this sequence is a man in his forties or fifties in good health and CMV-seropositive. The sequencing sample was made of PBMCs. CDR3 amino acids: CASSLQGTEAFF. The CDR3 bases are TGCGCCAGCAGCTTACAGGGGACTGAAGCTTTCTTT.